These T cell receptor beta chains were read from a single sample in a study of T cells in Graves' hyperthyroidism and ophthalmopathy. TCRdb re-analysed the multiplex PCR reads in MiXCR, keeping a single row per CDR3 protein. The sample lists 690,000 or so distinct CDR3 sequences; around 19% were seen once. The sequencing input was blood. The receptors come from a woman aged 45-60 years with Graves' hyperthyroidism that later progressed to Graves' ophthalmopathy. Both conserved end residues are part of each CDR3. The D gene is left open where the match is weak. Not all rows give a size; the values are once, few, many and, for expanded clones, a class.

d_gene,v_gene,j_gene,abundance,CDR3nt,CDR3aa
NA,TRBV6-1,TRBJ1-1,NA,TGTGCCAGCAGTCGCTTTGACACTGAAGCTTTCTTT,CASSRFDTEAFF
NA,TRBV4-1,TRBJ2-3,few,TGCGCCAGCAGCCAAGATAGCAGGGGTGGAGATACGCAGTATTTT,CASSQDSRGGDTQYF
NA,TRBV18,TRBJ1-5,many,TGTGCCAGCTCACCATCAGTTAGTAGCAATCAGCCCCAGCATTTT,CASSPSVSSNQPQHF
NA,TRBV3-1,TRBJ2-1,many,TGTGCCAGCAGCCAAGATCCCGGCTCGCGGAATGAGCAGTTCTTC,CASSQDPGSRNEQFF
TRBD2,TRBV5-8,TRBJ2-3,NA,TGTGCCAGCAGCCCTCTGGGCGGGGGTAATGGAGATACGCAGTATTTT,CASSPLGGGNGDTQYF
NA,TRBV9,TRBJ2-1,NA,TGTGCCAGCAGCTCCCTGGGGGGGCTATCCTACAATGAGCAGTTCTTC,CASSSLGGLSYNEQFF
TRBD1,TRBV29-1,TRBJ1-2,NA,TGCAGCGTCGACTTCGGGACAGGGGGATCATACTATGGCTACACCTTC,CSVDFGTGGSYYGYTF
NA,TRBV10-3,TRBJ2-2,NA,TGTGCCATCAGTGAGGTTCTGGGGACCGGGGAGCTGTTTTTT,CAISEVLGTGELFF
NA,TRBV30,TRBJ2-7,many,TGTGCCTGGAGGCCCCTTGGGGGGAGCTCCTACGAGCAGTACTTC,CAWRPLGGSSYEQYF
NA,TRBV2,TRBJ1-6,NA,TGTGCCAGCCATAGGGCAAACTCCTATAATTCACCCCTCCACTTT,CASHRANSYNSPLHF